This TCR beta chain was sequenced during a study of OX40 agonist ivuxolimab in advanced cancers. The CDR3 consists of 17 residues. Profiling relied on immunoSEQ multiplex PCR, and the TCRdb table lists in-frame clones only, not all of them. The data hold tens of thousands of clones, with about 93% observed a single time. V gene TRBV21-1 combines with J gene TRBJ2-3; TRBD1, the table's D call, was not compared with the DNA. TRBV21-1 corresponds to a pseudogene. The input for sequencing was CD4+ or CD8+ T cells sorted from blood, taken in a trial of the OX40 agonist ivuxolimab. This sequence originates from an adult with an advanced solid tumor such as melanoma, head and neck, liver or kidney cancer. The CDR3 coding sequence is TGTGCCAGCAGCAACGAGGCCACCGGGACAGGGACAGATACGCAGTATTTT. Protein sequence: CASSNEATGTGTDTQYF.